A single sample is the source of the 22 T cell receptor beta chains below, sequenced in a study of cytomegalovirus exposure and HLA in healthy donors (dated 2017 in TCRdb). The library was made by the immunoSEQ multiplex PCR assay. Imported from immuneACCESS, the table was reduced by TCRdb to in-frame sequences with V and J called. These copies leave out some clones; in studies compared against another copy, an unresolved V gene accounts for under half, and the cause of the remainder is not known. This sample is represented by 120,000 to 150,000 clones; 70% to 90% of them were singletons. Approximately 3.2% of the sample belongs to the ten largest clones. Sequencing was carried out using PBMCs. Receptor source: a woman aged 18-35 years in good health and CMV-seropositive.

CDR3 protein: CASSGDFEADTQYF. CDR3 nucleotides: TGTGCCAGCAGTGGGGACTTTGAAGCAGATACGCAGTATTTT. The genes are TRBV6-4 and TRBJ2-3; perhaps TRBD2 as D (6 bases). V shed 4 bases and J shed 4 bases, with 12 bases lying between them. This CDR3 is built from 14 residues. The germline V gene encodes CDR1 MRHNA and CDR2 SNTAGT.

The chain uses TRBV9 and TRBJ2-7; 11 bases are shared with TRBD1. The CDR3 extends over 15 amino acids. Trimming took 3 bases from V and 1 from J; bases not matched to a gene: 3. Germline CDR1 SGDLS, CDR2 YYNGEE. The CDR3 sequence: CASSGGTGGSYEQYF. The CDR3 coding sequence is TGTGCCAGCAGCGGAGGGACAGGGGGTTCCTACGAGCAGTACTTC.

The genes are TRBV6-5 and TRBJ2-4; the D is unclear. The CDR3 sequence is 16 residues long. Between the trimmed V and J ends, which lost 3 bases and 1 base, there was a span of 13 bases. Germline lookup yields CDR1 MNHEY and CDR2 SVGAGI. CDR3 coding DNA: TGTGCCAGCAGTTATTCGGGTGCTACCGCCAAAAACATTCAGTACTTC. Its translation is CASSYSGATAKNIQYF.

The DNA for the CDR3 is TGTGCCAGCAGCTTATCGAGCGGGAGCCCCTACGAGCAGTACTTC. This translates into CASSLSSGSPYEQYF. The chain joins TRBV11-3 to TRBJ2-7; 8 nucleotides align to TRBD2. The CDR3 has 15 residues. J gave up 2 bases and V 2 bases, and 5 bases lay outside the gene matches. Per germline, CDR1 SGHNT and CDR2 YENEEA.

This clone appeared a few times. The chain combines TRBV1 with TRBJ1-2; TRBD1, the table's D call, lacks a check against the DNA. TRBV1 is shown as a pseudogene. CDR3 size: 11 residues. CDR3 sequence: CTSGGIYGYTF. The CDR3 DNA reads as TGCACCAGCGGGGGCATCTATGGCTACACCTTC.

V usage is TRBV13 and J usage is TRBJ2-1; D uncertain. The V end lost 1 base, the J end lost 9 bases, and 7 bases lay between the germline ends. Germline V gene data show CDR1 as PRHDT and CDR2 as FYEKMQ (reference sequence). There are 12 residues in the CDR3. The CDR3 loop is CASSLASREQFF. The CDR3 DNA sequence: TGTGCCAGCAGCTTAGCGTCGCGTGAGCAGTTCTTC.

CDR3 DNA sequence: TGTGCCTGGAGCGTAGGGAGGTGGGCTAGCGGGAGCACAGATACGCAGTATTTT. The encoded protein is CAWSVGRWASGSTDTQYF. The chain carries TRBV30 and TRBJ2-3, with 8 bases identical to TRBD2. The J segment lost 0 bases and the V segment lost 3 bases, leaving 14 bases of the junction unmatched. This CDR3 contains 18 residues. The germline V gene has CDR1 GTSNPN and CDR2 SVGIG (reference sequence).

The chain couples TRBV5-4 to TRBJ1-4; D might be TRBD1 (6 bases). The CDR3 covers 15 residues. Germline V lookup: CDR1 SGHNT, CDR2 YYREEE (reference sequence). The germline V and J ends were trimmed by 2 bases and 7 bases, with 15 bases remaining between them. The CDR3 region has the DNA TGTGCCAGCAGCTTTCCAGGGGCGCCCCTTGAAAAACTGTTTTTT. This gives the protein CASSFPGAPLEKLFF.

The rearrangement links TRBV11-2 to TRBJ2-7; 14 bases align to TRBD2. CDR1 and CDR2 from the germline V gene are SGHAT and FQNNGV. The V segment lost 4 bases and the J segment 3 bases; nucleotides outside the gene matches: 5. This CDR3 spans 16 amino acids. This CDR3 reads CASSSGTSGRVYEQYF. CDR3 coding DNA: TGTGCCAGCAGCTCAGGGACTAGCGGGAGAGTCTACGAGCAGTACTTC.

This clone has only a few counts. The chain recombines TRBV7-6 with TRBJ1-2; D ambiguous. The CDR3 is 13 residues long. V was trimmed by 0 bases and J by 4 bases, leaving 6 bases between them. Germline CDR1 and CDR2: SGHVS and FNYEAQ. This CDR3 reads CASSLAGAYGYTF. CDR3 nucleotides: TGTGCCAGCAGCTTAGCTGGAGCCTATGGCTACACCTTC.

The chain combines TRBV9 with TRBJ2-3, with 9 bases that match TRBD1. The CDR3 contains 16 residues. Germline lookup yields CDR1 SGDLS and CDR2 YYNGEE. With V trimmed by 3 bases and J by 5 bases, 10 bases remained unmatched. This chain's CDR3 is CASSDNRGRVGDTQYF. In DNA form, the CDR3 reads TGTGCCAGCAGCGACAACAGGGGGCGAGTGGGAGATACGCAGTATTTT.

The chain has TRBV11-3 and TRBJ2-1, with 9 bases that match TRBD2. Germline assignment: CDR1 SGHNT and CDR2 YENEEA. The CDR3 consists of 15 residues. The V gene end was trimmed by 1 base and the J gene end by 9 bases; junction bases not matched to a gene: 7. CDR3 sequence: CASSLAAGGSVEQFF. In DNA, the CDR3 is TGTGCCAGCAGCTTAGCAGCGGGAGGCTCCGTTGAGCAGTTCTTC. Using reference TRBV11-3 and TRBJ2-1 for the parts outside the CDR3, the full variable domain is EAGVVQSPRYKIIEKKQPVAFWCNPISGHNTLYWYLQNLGQGPELLIRYENEEAVDDSQLPKDRFSAERLKGVDSTLKIQPAELGDSAVYLCASSLAAGGSVEQFFGPGTRLTVL.

This sequence joins TRBV9 and TRBJ2-3, with 7 nucleotides matching TRBD2. Germline trimming cut 4 bases from V and 4 bases from J; bases unmatched to any gene: 6. CDR1 SGDLS and CDR2 YYNGEE come from the germline V gene. The CDR3 runs to 14 residues. This CDR3 reads CASSFGLDADTQYF. The CDR3 DNA follows: TGTGCCAGCAGCTTCGGACTAGACGCAGATACGCAGTATTTT.

The V and J genes are TRBV9 and TRBJ1-4; no clear D. Trimming removed 0 bases at V and 5 bases at J, with 11 bases between. The CDR3 has 15 residues. Germline values: CDR1 SGDLS, CDR2 YYNGEE. CDR3 DNA sequence: TGTGCCAGCAGCGTAGGCCGGGTGACCAATGAAAAACTGTTTTTT. This translates into CASSVGRVTNEKLFF. Drawing the rest from reference TRBV9 and TRBJ1-4, the complete variable domain is DSGVTQTPKHLITATGQRVTLRCSPRSGDLSVYWYQQSLDQGLQFLIQYYNGEERAKGNILERFSAQQFPDLHSELNLSSLELGDSALYFCASSVGRVTNEKLFFGSGTQLSVL.

The gene calls are TRBV29-1 and TRBJ1-2; 8 bases are shared with TRBD1. V gave up 6 bases and J gave up 0 bases; unmatched junction bases: 6. The germline gives CDR1 SQVTM, CDR2 ANQGSEA. The CDR3 is 14 residues long. For the CDR3, the DNA is TGCAGCGTGGGGGACAGGAATACTAACTATGGCTACACCTTC. Its protein is CSVGDRNTNYGYTF.

V is TRBV9 and J is TRBJ1-2; tentatively, D is TRBD1 (5 bases). This CDR3 contains 16 residues. Germline CDR1 is SGDLS and CDR2 is YYNGEE. V shed 0 bases and J shed 4 bases, with 16 bases lying between them. CDR3 in amino acids: CASSVGGSGVGYGYTF. Written as DNA, the CDR3 is TGTGCCAGCAGCGTAGGTGGTTCGGGGGTTGGCTATGGCTACACCTTC.

The rearrangement links TRBV6-5 to TRBJ2-7; D is perhaps TRBD2 (6 bases). Per germline, CDR1 MNHEY and CDR2 SVGAGI. Trimming pared 2 bases from V and 4 bases from J, leaving 15 bases between. CDR3 size: 15 residues. The CDR3 DNA follows: TGTGCCAGCAGTTACGGGGGGAGCGAGGTGTACGAGCAGTACTTC. Translating it yields CASSYGGSEVYEQYF.

The rearrangement links TRBV6-4 to TRBJ1-2; D remains unclear. Deletions cut 6 bases from V and 8 bases from J, with 19 bases between. CDR1 is MRHNA and CDR2 is SNTAGT in the germline V gene. The CDR3 has 14 residues. CDR3 nucleotides: TGTGCCAGCAGCGCCGCCGCCACCTCTATGGGCTACACCTTC. It translates to CASSAAATSMGYTF.

This chain links TRBV30 with TRBJ2-7; TRBD1 aligns across 10 bases. The germline CDR1 and CDR2 sequences are GTSNPN and SVGIG (reference sequence). The V segment lost 8 bases and the J segment 3 bases; nucleotides outside the gene matches: 4. The CDR3 spans 12 residues. Written as DNA, the CDR3 is TGTGCCGCCGGGACAGGGGTCTACGAGCAGTACTTC. Protein: CAAGTGVYEQYF.

The DNA for the CDR3 is TGCGCCAGCAGCTGGGGCCCTAGCGGGAGTGACAATGAGCAGTTCTTC. This sequence encodes CASSWGPSGSDNEQFF. The V call is TRBV5-1, the J call TRBJ2-1, with TRBD2 matching over 10 bases. CDR1 is SGHRS, CDR2 YFSETQ, per germline. The CDR3 loop spans 16 amino acids. J lost 5 bases, V lost 3 bases, and 8 bases had no gene match.

The chain links TRBV10-3 to TRBJ2-7, with 11 positions matching TRBD1. The CDR3 contains 16 residues. Germline CDR1 and CDR2: ENHRY and SYGVKD. The V segment lost 2 bases and the J segment 3 bases; nucleotides outside the gene matches: 6. CDR3 sequence reads: CAISEAGTGGDYEQYF. The DNA for the CDR3 is TGTGCCATCAGTGAGGCGGGGACAGGGGGAGACTACGAGCAGTACTTC.

In this sample, this clone turned up a few times. This chain uses TRBV2 with TRBJ1-5, with D possibly being TRBD1 (6 bases). The CDR3 contains 16 residues. In germline, CDR1 is SNHLY, CDR2 FYNNEI. Trimming stripped 6 bases from V and 1 base from J, with 16 bases between. The CDR3: CASSPEGVRSNQPQHF. CDR3 in DNA: TGTGCCAGCAGCCCAGAGGGGGTGAGGAGCAATCAGCCCCAGCATTTT.